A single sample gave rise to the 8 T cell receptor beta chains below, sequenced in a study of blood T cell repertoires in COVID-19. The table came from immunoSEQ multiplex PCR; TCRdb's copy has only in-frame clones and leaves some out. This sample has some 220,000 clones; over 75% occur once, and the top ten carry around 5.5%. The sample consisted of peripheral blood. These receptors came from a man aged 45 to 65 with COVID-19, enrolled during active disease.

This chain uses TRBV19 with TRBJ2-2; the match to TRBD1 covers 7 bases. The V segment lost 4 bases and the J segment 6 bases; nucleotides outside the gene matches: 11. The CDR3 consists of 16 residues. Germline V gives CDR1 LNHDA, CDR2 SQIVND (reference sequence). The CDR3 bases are TGTGCCAGTAGTAGATACAGGGGTGGTGGGTCCGGGGAGCTGTTTTTT. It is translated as CASSRYRGGGSGELFF. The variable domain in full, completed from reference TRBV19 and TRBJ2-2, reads DGGITQSPKYLFRKEGQNVTLSCEQNLNHDAMYWYRQDPGQGLRLIYYSQIVNDFQKGDIAEGYSVSREKKESFPLTVTSAQKNPTAFYLCASSRYRGGGSGELFFGEGSRLTVL.

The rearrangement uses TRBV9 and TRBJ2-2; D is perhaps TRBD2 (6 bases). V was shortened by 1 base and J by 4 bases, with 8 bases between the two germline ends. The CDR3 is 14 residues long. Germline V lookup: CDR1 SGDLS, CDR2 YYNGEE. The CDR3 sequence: CASSVMGGTGELFF. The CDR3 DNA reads TGTGCCAGCAGCGTAATGGGGGGCACCGGGGAGCTGTTTTTT.

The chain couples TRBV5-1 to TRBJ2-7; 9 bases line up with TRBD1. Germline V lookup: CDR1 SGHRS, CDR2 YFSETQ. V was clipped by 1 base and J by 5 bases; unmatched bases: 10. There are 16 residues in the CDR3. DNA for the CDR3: TGCGCCAGCAGCTTGACCATAGACAGGGGGATGGACGAGCAGTACTTC. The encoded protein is CASSLTIDRGMDEQYF.

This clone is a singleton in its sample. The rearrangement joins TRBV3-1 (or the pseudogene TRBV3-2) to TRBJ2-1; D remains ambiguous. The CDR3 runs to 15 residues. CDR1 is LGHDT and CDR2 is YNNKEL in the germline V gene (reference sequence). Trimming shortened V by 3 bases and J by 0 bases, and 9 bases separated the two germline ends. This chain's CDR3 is CASSQRSASYNEQFF. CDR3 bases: TGTGCCAGCAGCCAGAGAAGTGCCTCCTACAATGAGCAGTTCTTC.

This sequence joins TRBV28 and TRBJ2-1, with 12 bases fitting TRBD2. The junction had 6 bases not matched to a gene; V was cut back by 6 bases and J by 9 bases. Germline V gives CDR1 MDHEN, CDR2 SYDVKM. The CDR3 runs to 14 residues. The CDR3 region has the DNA TGTGCCAGCAGGCGACTAGCGGGGGAATCTGAGCAGTTCTTC. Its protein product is CASRRLAGESEQFF.

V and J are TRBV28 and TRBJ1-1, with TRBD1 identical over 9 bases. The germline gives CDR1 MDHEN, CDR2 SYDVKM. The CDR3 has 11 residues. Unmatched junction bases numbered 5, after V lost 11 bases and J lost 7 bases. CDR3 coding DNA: TGTGCCGGGGGGACAGGGCTTGAAGCTTTCTTT. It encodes CAGGTGLEAFF.

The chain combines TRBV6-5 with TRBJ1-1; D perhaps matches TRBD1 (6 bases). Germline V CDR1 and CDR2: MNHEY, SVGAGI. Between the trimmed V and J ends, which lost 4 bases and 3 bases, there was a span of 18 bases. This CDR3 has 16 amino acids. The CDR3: CASSSAEITGYTEAFF. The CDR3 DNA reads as TGTGCCAGCAGTTCCGCCGAAATTACAGGGTACACTGAAGCTTTCTTT.

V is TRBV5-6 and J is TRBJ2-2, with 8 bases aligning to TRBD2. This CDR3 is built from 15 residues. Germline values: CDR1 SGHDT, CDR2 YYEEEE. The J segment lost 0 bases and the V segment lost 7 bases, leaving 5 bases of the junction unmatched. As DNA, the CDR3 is TGTGCCAGCCGGCCGGGACTAGCGAACACCGGGGAGCTGTTTTTT. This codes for CASRPGLANTGELFF. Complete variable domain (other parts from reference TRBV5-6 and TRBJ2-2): DAGVTQSPTHLIKTRGQQVTLRCSPKSGHDTVSWYQQALGQGPQFIFQYYEEEERQRGNFPDRFSGHQFPNYSSELNVNALLLGDSALYLCASRPGLANTGELFFGEGSRLTVL.